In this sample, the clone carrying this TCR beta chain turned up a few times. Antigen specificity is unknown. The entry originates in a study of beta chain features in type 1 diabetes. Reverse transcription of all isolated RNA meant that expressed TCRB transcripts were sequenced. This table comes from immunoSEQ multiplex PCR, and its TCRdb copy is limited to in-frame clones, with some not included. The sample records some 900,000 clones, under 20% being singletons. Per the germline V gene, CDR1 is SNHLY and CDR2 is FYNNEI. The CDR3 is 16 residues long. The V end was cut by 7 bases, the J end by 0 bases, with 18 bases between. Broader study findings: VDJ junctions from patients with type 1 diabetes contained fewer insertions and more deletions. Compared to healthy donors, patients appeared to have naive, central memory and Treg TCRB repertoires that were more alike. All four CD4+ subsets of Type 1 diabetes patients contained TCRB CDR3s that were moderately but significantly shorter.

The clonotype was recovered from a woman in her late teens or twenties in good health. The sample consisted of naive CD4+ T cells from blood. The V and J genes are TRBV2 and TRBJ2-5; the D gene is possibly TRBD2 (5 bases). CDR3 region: CASTPDSTGYQETQYF. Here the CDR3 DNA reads TGTGCCAGCACCCCGGACTCGACGGGGTACCAAGAGACCCAGTACTTC.